By share of the sample, the clone carrying this TCR beta chain is medium-sized (0.01 to 0.1%). The data were taken from a study of circulating CD8 cells and anti-PD-1 response in melanoma. The CDR3 extends over 15 amino acids. Germline V CDR1 and CDR2: SGHTA, FQGTGA. V shed 8 bases and J shed 0 bases, with 13 bases lying between them. Live CD3+CD8+TCRalphabeta+ cells were sorted into four subsets by PD-1 and/or TIGIT. The QIAseq Immune Repertoire TCR panel built the libraries from roughly 15 ng of total RNA. TCRdb called the reads again in MiXCR, with one record for every CDR3 protein. The sample has about 2,100 distinct CDR3 sequences; 6.5% to 8.5% are singletons.

The TCR comes from a human donor with melanoma. The sequencing here drew on CD8+ T cells from PBMCs, taken at baseline or after one month of anti-PD-1 therapy (not recorded which). The chain employs TRBV7-3 and TRBJ2-2; tentatively, D is TRBD2 (6 bases). CDR3 in DNA: TGTGCCAGCGCCCACGGGGGATCGAACACCGGGGAGCTGTTTTTT. It translates to CASAHGGSNTGELFF.